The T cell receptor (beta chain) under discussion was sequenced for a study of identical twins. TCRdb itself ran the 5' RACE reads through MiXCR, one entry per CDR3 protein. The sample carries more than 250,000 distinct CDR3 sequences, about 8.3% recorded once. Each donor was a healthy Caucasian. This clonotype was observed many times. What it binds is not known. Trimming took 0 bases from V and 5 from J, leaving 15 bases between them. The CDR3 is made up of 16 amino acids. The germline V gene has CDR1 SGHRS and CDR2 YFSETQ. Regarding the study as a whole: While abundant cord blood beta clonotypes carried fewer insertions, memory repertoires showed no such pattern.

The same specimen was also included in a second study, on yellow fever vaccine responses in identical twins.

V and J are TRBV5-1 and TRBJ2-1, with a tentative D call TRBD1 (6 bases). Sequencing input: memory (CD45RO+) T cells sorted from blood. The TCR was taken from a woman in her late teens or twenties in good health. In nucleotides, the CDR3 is TGCGCCAGCAGCTTGGTAATGGGGACAATAAACAATGAGCAGTTCTTC. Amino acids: CASSLVMGTINNEQFF. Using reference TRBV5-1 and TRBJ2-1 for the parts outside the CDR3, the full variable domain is KAGVTQTPRYLIKTRGQQVTLSCSPISGHRSVSWYQQTPGQGLQFLFEYFSETQRNKGNFPGRFSGRQFSNSRSEMNVSTLELGDSALYLCASSLVMGTINNEQFFGPGTRLTVL.